These T cell receptor beta chains were read from a single sample in a study of blood T cell repertoires in COVID-19. Here immunoSEQ multiplex PCR was the method, and the copy in TCRdb shows in-frame clones only, minus some. The sample records hundreds of thousands of clones, around 90% being singletons. Specimen: peripheral blood. The receptors derive from a man between 65 and 79 years old with acute or convalescent COVID-19. CDR3s include the opening cysteine and the closing phenylalanine or tryptophan. D genes are given only for firm matches. Expanded clones are given a class, and other clones once, few, many or no size at all.

cdr3_aa j_call clone_size v_call d_call
CASSFGPTGYEQFF TRBJ2-1 many TRBV5-8 NA
CASSPHQDRAYAFF TRBJ1-1 NA TRBV3-1/TRBV3-2 TRBD1
CASLSLQGAQETQYF TRBJ2-5 NA TRBV27 TRBD1
CSARSVETQYF TRBJ2-5 NA TRBV20-1 NA
CASSHRTGGTF TRBJ1-2 NA TRBV6-6 TRBD1
CASIHTGFSNQPQHF TRBJ1-5 NA TRBV28 NA
CAISGQGANYGYTF TRBJ1-2 NA TRBV10-3 TRBD1
CASSLGQALYEQYF TRBJ2-7 NA TRBV28 TRBD1
CASSLGGTGGRGTQYF TRBJ2-3 NA TRBV28 TRBD1
CASSSTDRGGTDTQYF TRBJ2-3 NA TRBV11-2 TRBD1
CASSLDRQTYEQYF TRBJ2-7 NA TRBV7-2 NA
CATSRGQGSGSGELFF TRBJ2-2 NA TRBV15 TRBD1
CSVETGDSGYTF TRBJ1-2 NA TRBV29-1 TRBD1
CATSRLINYGYTF TRBJ1-2 NA TRBV15 NA
CSVRGQSEKLFF TRBJ1-4 NA TRBV29-1 NA
CASSSDRGNEQFF TRBJ2-1 NA TRBV6-1 TRBD1
CASSRDTDYGYTF TRBJ1-2 NA TRBV11-2 NA
CASSRTGQNQPQHF TRBJ1-5 NA TRBV2 TRBD1
CASSSGLAGGTSTDTQYF TRBJ2-3 once TRBV7-9 TRBD2
CASSFSQGRNEKLFF TRBJ1-4 NA TRBV27 NA
CASLPPSGNTIYF TRBJ1-3 few TRBV6-5 NA
CASSLIGGSNYNEQFF TRBJ2-1 NA TRBV11-2 TRBD2
CASSLAGTGTAGELFF TRBJ2-2 NA TRBV5-1 TRBD1
CASSLVVQGASPLHF TRBJ1-6 NA TRBV11-2 TRBD1
CASREGPFTDTQYF TRBJ2-3 NA TRBV19 NA
CASSQVPSGNEQFF TRBJ2-1 NA TRBV4-2 TRBD2
CASSLSTGVASEAFF TRBJ1-1 NA TRBV7-2 NA
CASWGVTDTQYF TRBJ2-3 NA TRBV5-4 NA
CAWRKPPGQPSGNTIYF TRBJ1-3 NA TRBV30 TRBD1
CASRGETVSSYNEQFF TRBJ2-1 NA TRBV28 NA
CASGPPMNMGNQPQHF TRBJ1-5 NA TRBV2 NA
CASSYYGEGYGYTF TRBJ1-2 NA TRBV6-6 NA
CASSSGTGGYEQYF TRBJ2-7 NA TRBV5-1 TRBD1
CASSLQGPRNTEAFF TRBJ1-1 NA TRBV7-9 NA
CASSSGQAGTEAFF TRBJ1-1 NA TRBV5-1 TRBD1
CASIERRGPGELFF TRBJ2-2 NA TRBV28 NA
CASSLVRTSGGSTDTQYF TRBJ2-3 NA TRBV5-6 TRBD2
CASSQDTVGGGNSPLHF TRBJ1-6 NA TRBV4-3 NA
CASSAGGQHYGYTF TRBJ1-2 NA TRBV18 TRBD1
CASSLEFTGTRNTIYF TRBJ1-3 NA TRBV11-2 NA
CASSFAAMHQPQHF TRBJ1-5 NA TRBV5-6 NA
CATSRGREWTGELFF TRBJ2-2 NA TRBV15 TRBD2